One sample yielded the 17 T cell receptor beta chains listed below, sequenced in a study of beta chain features in type 1 diabetes. Whole-study results and caveats: Shorter TCRB CDR3s, moderately but significantly so, marked every one of the four CD4+ subsets in Type 1 diabetes patients.

Their antigens remain unidentified. Expressed TCRB transcripts were sequenced because the isolated RNA had all been reverse transcribed beforehand. Sequencing was performed with immunoSEQ multiplex PCR; in TCRdb, only in-frame clones are kept and a portion is missing. The table has hundreds of thousands of clones, over 12% seen once. The specimen was naive CD4+ T cells from blood. These TCRs come from a man between 18 and 35 years old with type 1 diabetes.

This clone was detected a few times. This sequence joins TRBV28 and TRBJ1-2, with D possibly TRBD1 on 5 matching bases. This CDR3 has 14 residues. The germline V gene encodes CDR1 MDHEN and CDR2 SYDVKM. Trimming stripped 6 bases from V and 1 base from J, with 12 bases between. CDR3 nucleotide sequence: TGTGCCAGCAGCCCGGGACGCCATAACTATGGCTACACCTTC. Translating gives CASSPGRHNYGYTF.

The rearrangement joins TRBV2 to TRBJ2-7; D not certain. The V and J ends lost 6 bases and 0 bases respectively, with 9 bases between them. The CDR3 is 13 residues long. From germline, CDR1 is SNHLY and CDR2 FYNNEI. CDR3 bases: TGTGCCAGCAGGCCTTTGGACTCCTACGAGCAGTACTTC. Its protein product is CASRPLDSYEQYF.

This clone was detected only a few times. V is TRBV7-9 and J is TRBJ1-1, with D unresolved. The CDR3 totals 14 residues. Trimming pared 1 base from V and 7 bases from J, leaving 13 bases between. The V gene's germline CDR1 is SEHNR and CDR2 FQNEAQ (reference sequence). The CDR3 DNA sequence: TGTGCCAGCAGCTTAGGCGTCAGGTTGAGTGAAGCTTTCTTT. Translating gives CASSLGVRLSEAFF.

This clone appeared a few times. The genes are TRBV18 and TRBJ2-7; 9 nucleotides match TRBD1. The CDR3 loop spans 15 amino acids. J gave up 2 bases and V 1 base, and 3 bases lay outside the gene matches. CDR1 and CDR2 (germline): KGHSH, LQKENI. DNA of the CDR3: TGTGCCAGCTCACCACGGACAGGGGATCCCTACGAGCAGTACTTC. Translation: CASSPRTGDPYEQYF.

This clone was counted between two and nine times. V gene TRBV2 combines with J gene TRBJ2-1, with 7 bases identical to TRBD1. V gave up 4 bases and J gave up 8 bases; unmatched junction bases: 11. There are 15 residues in the CDR3. Per the germline V gene, CDR1 is SNHLY and CDR2 is FYNNEI. The CDR3 here is CASSAWGQFNDEQFF. The DNA of the CDR3 is TGTGCCAGCAGTGCTTGGGGACAGTTTAACGATGAGCAGTTCTTC.

J is TRBJ2-3 and V is TRBV30, with 7 positions matching TRBD2. The CDR3 is 14 residues long. Trimming removed 3 bases from V and 2 bases from J; junction bases left unmatched: 5. CDR1 is GTSNPN, CDR2 SVGIG, per germline (reference sequence). The CDR3 here is CAWRGAGYTDTQYF. The CDR3, as DNA: TGTGCCTGGAGGGGAGCGGGATACACAGATACGCAGTATTTT.

The CDR3 DNA follows: TGTGCCAGCAGCCAAGCATTCGGCCCTGGACCATTCAGGAACTATGGCTACACCTTC. It codes for CASSQAFGPGPFRNYGYTF. This sequence joins TRBV4-2 and TRBJ1-2, with unresolved D. Trimming took 1 base from V and 2 from J, leaving 23 bases between them. The CDR3 contains 19 residues. Looked up from germline, CDR1 is LGHNA and CDR2 is YNFKEQ.

The chain employs TRBV6-1 and TRBJ1-1; no reliable D call. In germline, CDR1 is MNHNS, CDR2 SASEGT. The CDR3 has 13 residues. V dropped 6 bases and J dropped 5 bases, with 13 bases sitting between them. The CDR3 region is CASSLPYGTEAFF. DNA of the CDR3: TGTGCCAGCAGCCTTCCCTACGGGACTGAAGCTTTCTTT.

The chain recombines TRBV20-1 with TRBJ2-7; unclear D gene. Germline CDR1 is DFQATT and CDR2 is SNEGSKA (reference sequence). The CDR3 runs to 11 residues. The V and J ends lost 3 bases and 4 bases respectively, with 7 bases between them. The CDR3 is CSASYQYEQYF. The CDR3 DNA is TGCAGTGCTAGCTACCAGTACGAGCAGTACTTC.

This clone was observed a handful of times. The chain is built from TRBV28 and TRBJ2-7; 9 bases line up with TRBD1. The germline CDR1 and CDR2 sequences are MDHEN and SYDVKM. After removal of 7 bases from V and 1 base from J, the junction contained 8 bases not matched to a gene. This CDR3 has 15 amino acids. As DNA, the CDR3 is TGTGCCAGCACAAATCCGGGACAGGGTTCCTACGAGCAGTACTTC. Protein sequence: CASTNPGQGSYEQYF.

This chain connects TRBV19 to TRBJ2-5; 11 positions match TRBD1. Trimming at V came to 6 bases and at J to 5 bases, leaving 8 bases not matched to a gene. The CDR3 has 15 residues. Germline CDR1 reads LNHDA; CDR2 reads SQIVND (reference sequence). CDR3 in amino acids: CASSLGQGARETQYF. The CDR3 nucleotides read TGTGCCAGTAGCCTCGGACAGGGGGCTCGCGAGACCCAGTACTTC.

The chain is built from TRBV29-1 and TRBJ1-1; no clear D. V dropped 3 bases and J dropped 1 base, with 9 bases sitting between them. CDR1 and CDR2 from the germline V gene are SQVTM and ANQGSEA. The CDR3 length is 13 residues. The CDR3, as DNA: TGCAGCGTTGAGCCGGGCTGGAACACTGAAGCTTTCTTT. It codes for CSVEPGWNTEAFF.

This clone was recorded a few times. CDR3 DNA: TGTGCCAGCAAAGCGGCCCAGTCCAATTCACCCCTCCACTTT. Protein sequence: CASKAAQSNSPLHF. V is TRBV7-2 and J is TRBJ1-6; D call uncertain. The germline V gene has CDR1 SGHTA and CDR2 FQGNSA. The CDR3 length is 14 residues. V gave up 7 bases and J gave up 7 bases, with 14 bases separating them.

There are a few counts of this clone. J is TRBJ1-2 and V is TRBV30; the match to TRBD1 covers 9 bases. Germline V gives CDR1 GTSNPN, CDR2 SVGIG (reference sequence). The CDR3 consists of 13 residues. V lost 0 bases, J lost 6 bases, and 2 bases stayed unmatched. The DNA of the CDR3 is TGTGCCTGGAGTGTAACAGGGGGCAATGGCTACACCTTC. It codes for CAWSVTGGNGYTF. Supplemented by reference TRBV30 and TRBJ1-2, the full variable domain reads SQTIHQWPATLVQPVGSPLSLECTVEGTSNPNLYWYRQAAGRGLQLLFYSVGIGQISSEVPQNLSASRPQDRQFILSSKKLLLSDSGFYLCAWSVTGGNGYTFGSGTRLTVV.

The chain is built from TRBV5-4 and TRBJ2-1; D is ambiguous. Trimming pared 0 bases from V and 8 bases from J, leaving 15 bases between. Germline assignment: CDR1 SGHNT and CDR2 YYREEE (reference sequence). This CDR3 is 15 amino acids long. CDR3 region: CASSLGVGPGDEQFF. Here the CDR3 DNA reads TGTGCCAGCAGCTTGGGGGTTGGACCTGGGGATGAGCAGTTCTTC.

The genes are TRBV27 and TRBJ2-1; tentatively, D is TRBD2 (5 bases). The CDR3 is made up of 17 amino acids. Germline CDR1 MNHEY, CDR2 SMNVEV (reference sequence). The V end lost 5 bases, the J end lost 2 bases, and 19 bases lay between the germline ends. DNA of the CDR3: TGTGCCAGCAGTCAGCCTCCCGAGGCGGGTCCCTACAATGAGCAGTTCTTC. Translating it yields CASSQPPEAGPYNEQFF.

CDR3: CAWSVGLVSGELFF. CDR3 sequence (DNA): TGTGCCTGGAGTGTAGGACTAGTCAGTGGGGAGCTGTTTTTT. The chain recombines TRBV30 with TRBJ2-2; 7 bases are a match to TRBD2. V lost 0 bases to trimming and J lost 8 bases; unmatched junction nucleotides: 6. The length of the CDR3 is 14 residues. CDR1 is GTSNPN and CDR2 is SVGIG in the germline V gene (reference sequence).